The present TCR beta chain was sequenced within a study of blood T cell repertoires in COVID-19. Across the study: From the United States, Italy and Spain came samples of acute and convalescent COVID-19. PBMCs, B-cell-depleted T cells, or T cells were the source of the cDNA or gDNA that made up the material.

Original processing notes: Reference gene primer amplification gave nucleated cell count estimates. Assay: immunoSEQ multiplex PCR; the TCRdb copy retains only in-frame clones and omits some. V and J calls and clone size are those listed in that table; D and trimming were worked out from the DNA. Here the sample spans 85,000 to 95,000 clones, around 86% being singletons. The source of this sequence is a woman aged 80 or over with acute or convalescent COVID-19. Sequenced sample: peripheral blood.

The CDR3 DNA reads TGCGCCAGCAGCCAAGAGGGACAGAACACTGAAGCTTTCTTT. Amino acid sequence: CASSQEGQNTEAFF. This chain joins TRBV4-3 and TRBJ1-1; possible D gene TRBD1, 6 bases. The CDR3 covers 14 residues. CDR1 is LGHNA and CDR2 is YSLEER in the germline V gene. The V and J ends lost 0 bases and 1 base respectively, with 6 bases between them.